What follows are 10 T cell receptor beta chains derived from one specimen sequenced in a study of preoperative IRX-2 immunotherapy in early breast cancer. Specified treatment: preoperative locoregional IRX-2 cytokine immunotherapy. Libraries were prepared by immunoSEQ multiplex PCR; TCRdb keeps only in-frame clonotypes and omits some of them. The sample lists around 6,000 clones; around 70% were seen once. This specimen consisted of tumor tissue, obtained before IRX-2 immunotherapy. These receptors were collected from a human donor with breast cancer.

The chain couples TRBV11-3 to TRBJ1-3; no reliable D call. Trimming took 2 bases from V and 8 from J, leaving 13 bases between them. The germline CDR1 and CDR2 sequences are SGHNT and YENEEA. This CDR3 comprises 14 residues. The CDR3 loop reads CASSLSPGRDTIYF. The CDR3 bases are TGTGCCAGCAGCTTATCCCCCGGTCGGGACACCATATATTTT.

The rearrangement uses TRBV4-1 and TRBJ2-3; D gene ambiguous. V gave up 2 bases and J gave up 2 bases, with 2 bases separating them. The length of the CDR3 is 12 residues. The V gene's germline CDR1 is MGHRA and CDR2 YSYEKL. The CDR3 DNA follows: TGCGCCAGCAGCCAAATCACAGATACGCAGTATTTT. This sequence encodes CASSQITDTQYF.

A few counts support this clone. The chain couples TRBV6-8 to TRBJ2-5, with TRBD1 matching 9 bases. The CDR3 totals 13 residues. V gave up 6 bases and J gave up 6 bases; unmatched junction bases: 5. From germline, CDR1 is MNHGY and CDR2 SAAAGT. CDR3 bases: TGTGCCAGCAGAGAAACAGGGGGCCAGACCCAGTACTTC. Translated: CASRETGGQTQYF.

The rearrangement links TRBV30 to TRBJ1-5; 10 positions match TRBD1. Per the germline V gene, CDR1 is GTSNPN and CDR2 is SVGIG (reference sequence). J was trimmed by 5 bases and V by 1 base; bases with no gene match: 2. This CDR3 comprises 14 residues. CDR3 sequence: CAWSGQGAYQPQHF. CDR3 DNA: TGTGCCTGGAGTGGACAGGGGGCATATCAGCCCCAGCATTTT.

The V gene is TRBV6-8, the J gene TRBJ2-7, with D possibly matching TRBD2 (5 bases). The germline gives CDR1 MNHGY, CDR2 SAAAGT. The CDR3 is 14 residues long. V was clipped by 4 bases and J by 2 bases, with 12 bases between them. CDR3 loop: CASSFKAGPYEQYF. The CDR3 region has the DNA TGTGCCAGCAGTTTCAAGGCGGGCCCCTACGAGCAGTACTTC.

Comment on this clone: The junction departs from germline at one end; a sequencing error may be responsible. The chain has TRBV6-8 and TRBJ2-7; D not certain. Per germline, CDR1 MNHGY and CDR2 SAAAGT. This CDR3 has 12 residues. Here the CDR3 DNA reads TGTGCCATCAGTCAGTTGAGCTACGAGCAGTACTTC. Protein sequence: CAISQLSYEQYF.

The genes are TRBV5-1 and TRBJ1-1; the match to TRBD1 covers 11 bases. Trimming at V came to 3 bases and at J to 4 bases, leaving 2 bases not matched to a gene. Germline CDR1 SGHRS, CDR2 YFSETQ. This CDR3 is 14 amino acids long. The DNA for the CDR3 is TGCGCCAGCAGCTCGGGACAGGGGGGCACTGAAGCTTTCTTT. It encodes CASSSGQGGTEAFF.

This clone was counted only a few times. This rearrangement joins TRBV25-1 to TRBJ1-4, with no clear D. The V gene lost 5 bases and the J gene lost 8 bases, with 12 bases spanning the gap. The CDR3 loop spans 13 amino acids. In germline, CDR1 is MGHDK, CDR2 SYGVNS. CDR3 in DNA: TGTGCCAGCAGTAATAGGGTAGGCGAAAAACTGTTTTTT. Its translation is CASSNRVGEKLFF. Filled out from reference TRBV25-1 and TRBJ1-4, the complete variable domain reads EADIYQTPRYLVIGTGKKITLECSQTMGHDKMYWYQQDPGMELHLIHYSYGVNSTEKGDLSSESTVSRIRTEHFPLTLESARPSHTSQYLCASSNRVGEKLFFGSGTQLSVL.

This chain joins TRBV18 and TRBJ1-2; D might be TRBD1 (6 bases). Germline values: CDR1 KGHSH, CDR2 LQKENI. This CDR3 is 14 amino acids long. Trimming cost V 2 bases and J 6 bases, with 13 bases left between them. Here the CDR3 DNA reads TGTGCCAGCTCACCATTGCAACAGGGTGATGGCTACACCTTC. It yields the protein CASSPLQQGDGYTF.

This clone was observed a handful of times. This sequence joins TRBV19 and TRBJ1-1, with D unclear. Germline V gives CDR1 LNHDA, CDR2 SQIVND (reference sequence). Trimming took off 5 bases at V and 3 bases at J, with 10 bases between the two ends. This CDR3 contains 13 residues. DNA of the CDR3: TGTGCCAGTAGTCTTCTTCGGGACACTGAAGCTTTCTTT. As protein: CASSLLRDTEAFF.